This T cell receptor beta chain was recovered during a study of blood T cell repertoires in COVID-19. TCRdb's table, derived via immunoSEQ multiplex PCR, lists solely in-frame clones and lacks some. The sample gives 150,000 to 200,000 clones, roughly 85% of which show up once; roughly 8.9% is in the top ten. Grouping used clinical history reported by participants in a survey and questionnaire. This CDR3 region has 15 residues. The V and J ends lost 1 base and 1 base, in that order; junction bases with no gene match: 2. Germline lookup yields CDR1 MDHEN and CDR2 SYDVKM. The chain links TRBV28 to TRBJ2-5; TRBD2 matches 8 bases. This receptor was obtained from a woman aged 18 to 35 who had recovered from COVID-19. What was sequenced was PBMCs or T cells enriched from blood (not recorded which). CDR3 sequence: CASSLLAGIQETQYF. The CDR3 nucleotides read TGTGCCAGCAGTTTATTAGCGGGGATCCAAGAGACCCAGTACTTC.